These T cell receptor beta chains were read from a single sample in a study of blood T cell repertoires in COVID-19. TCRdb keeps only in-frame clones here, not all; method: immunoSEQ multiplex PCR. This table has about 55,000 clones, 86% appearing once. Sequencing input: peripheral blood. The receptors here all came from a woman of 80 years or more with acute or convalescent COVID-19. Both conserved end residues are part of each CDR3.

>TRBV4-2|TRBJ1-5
CASSQDWAGGGQPQHF
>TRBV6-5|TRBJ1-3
CASSLGEGTTGNTIYF
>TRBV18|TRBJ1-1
CASSPPLPGKNTEAFF
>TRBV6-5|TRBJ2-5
CASSYSGTSGKETQYF
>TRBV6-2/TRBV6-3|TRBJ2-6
CASSYSAGVFSGANVLTF
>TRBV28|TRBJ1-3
CASSSAGNTIYF
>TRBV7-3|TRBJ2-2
CASSNGDGGELFF
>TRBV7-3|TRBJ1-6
CASSSMDRGRSPLHF
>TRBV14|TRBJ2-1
CASSLWTSGRVNEQFF
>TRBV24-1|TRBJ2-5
CATSDFDRGGKETQYF
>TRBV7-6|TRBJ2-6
CASSLGQVLSGANVLTF
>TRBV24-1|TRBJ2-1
CATSGNFRGQPNNEQFF